This TCR beta chain was documented in a study of shared clonotypes between healthy human individuals. TCRdb's copy holds only in-frame clones and misses some; the assay was immunoSEQ multiplex PCR. There are about 1.5 million clones in the sample; approximately 98% occur only once, and roughly 0.42% lies in the top ten. With respect to this clone: The antigen remains unidentified.

Deletions cut 5 bases from V and 4 bases from J, with 11 bases between. Per the germline V gene, CDR1 is SGHAT and CDR2 is FQNNGV. The CDR3 is 13 residues long. Notes on the study in general: For naive CD4 cells, roughly 5% of clonotypes were shared across a handful of donors.

Sequencing used naive CD4+ T cells sorted from blood. The subset: CD45RA+ positively selected. The chain recombines TRBV11-2 with TRBJ1-2; D uncertain. The origin of this receptor is a man aged 30-40 years in good health. In DNA, the CDR3 is TGTGCCAGCAGCCCCCATCTAATCTATGGCTACACCTTC. Amino acid sequence: CASSPHLIYGYTF. The entire variable domain, with the rest obtained from reference TRBV11-2 and TRBJ1-2, is as follows: EAGVAQSPRYKIIEKRQSVAFWCNPISGHATLYWYQQILGQGPKLLIQFQNNGVVDDSQLPKDRFSAERLKGVDSTLKIQPAKLEDSAVYLCASSPHLIYGYTFGSGTRLTVV.